The next 9 T cell receptor beta chains were all read from a single sample in a study of blood T cells in healthy people across ages. A sample-barcoded 5' primer and a J-beta primer mix were used in a second PCR of about 7 to 12 cycles. TCRdb recomputed calls from the 5' RACE reads with MiXCR, one row per CDR3 protein. The sample contains about 1,400,000 distinct CDR3 sequences, roughly 60% of which appear only once. The sample taken for sequencing was blood. These receptor sequences come from a young man in good health.

The chain links TRBV20-1 to TRBJ2-1, with 10 bases identical to TRBD2. Per the germline V gene, CDR1 is DFQATT and CDR2 is SNEGSKA (reference sequence). The ends lost 7 bases at V and 5 bases at J; junction bases unmatched: 14. The CDR3 runs 16 residues. CDR3 region: CSVRDLAGAANNEQFF. DNA for the CDR3: TGCAGTGTCAGAGACCTAGCGGGAGCTGCGAACAATGAGCAGTTCTTC.

V and J are TRBV7-2 and TRBJ1-2, with a tentative D call TRBD1 (6 bases). The V end was cut by 1 base, the J end by 2 bases, with 20 bases between. The CDR3 has 18 amino acids. The germline gives CDR1 SGHTA, CDR2 FQGNSA. The CDR3 region has the DNA TGTGCCAGCAGCTTAGGCCCCAGGGGAGTCACTTTAAACTATGGCTACACCTTC. It codes for CASSLGPRGVTLNYGYTF.

This clonotype was observed a handful of times. The V gene is TRBV4-3, the J gene TRBJ2-7; D is unresolved. Trimming took 1 base from V and 4 from J, leaving 14 bases between them. The CDR3 covers 15 residues. Germline V gene data show CDR1 as LGHNA and CDR2 as YSLEER. The DNA of the CDR3 is TGCGCCAGCAGCCAAGCTTTCGGACGGCGATACGAGCAGTACTTC. Translated, it gives CASSQAFGRRYEQYF.

This chain links TRBV4-1 with TRBJ2-5; 10 nucleotides align to TRBD2. The J call may not be correct, given that the DNA end is closer to TRBJ2-4. The CDR3 totals 17 residues. Germline V gene lookup returns CDR1 MGHRA and CDR2 YSYEKL. The CDR3 loop reads CASSQREREGSLNIQYF. CDR3 nucleotide sequence: TGCGCCAGCAGCCAGAGAGAGCGGGAGGGCAGTCTAAACATTCAGTACTTC.

CDR3 in DNA: TGTGCCAGCAGTCCTATTACAGGGGGCAATCAGCCCCAGCATTTT. This sequence encodes CASSPITGGNQPQHF. V and J are TRBV6-6 and TRBJ1-5; TRBD1 matches at 7 bases. Germline CDR1 MNHNY, CDR2 SVGAGI (reference sequence). The CDR3 has 15 amino acids. The V and J ends lost 5 bases and 2 bases, in that order; junction bases with no gene match: 6.

The V gene is TRBV28, the J gene TRBJ2-5; D may correspond to TRBD1 or TRBD2 (5 bases each). Germline V gene data show CDR1 as MDHEN and CDR2 as SYDVKM. Trimming took off 3 bases at V and 1 base at J, with 9 bases between the two ends. The CDR3 sequence is 14 residues long. The CDR3 DNA sequence: TGTGCCAGCAGTTTTATGGGACCCCAAGAGACCCAGTACTTC. This encodes CASSFMGPQETQYF. Using reference TRBV28 and TRBJ2-5 for the parts outside the CDR3, the full variable domain is DVKVTQSSRYLVKRTGEKVFLECVQDMDHENMFWYRQDPGLGLRLIYFSYDVKMKEKGDIPEGYSVSREKKERFSLILESASTNQTSMYLCASSFMGPQETQYFGPGTRLLVL.

The rearrangement joins TRBV28 to TRBJ1-2, with D possibly being TRBD1 (5 bases). Germline V lookup: CDR1 MDHEN, CDR2 SYDVKM. Trimming removed 3 bases at V and 3 bases at J, with 14 bases between. The CDR3 covers 15 residues. CDR3 residues: CASSFLGEGDYGYTF. CDR3 in DNA: TGTGCCAGCAGTTTCCTAGGGGAAGGAGACTATGGCTACACCTTC.

In its sample, this clonotype was seen once. The V gene is TRBV4-1, the J gene TRBJ2-1; 16 nucleotides agree with TRBD2. The CDR3 length is 20 residues. Germline V lookup: CDR1 MGHRA, CDR2 YSYEKL. Unmatched junction bases numbered 13, after V lost 4 bases and J lost 4 bases. The CDR3 here is CASSRGTSGRAPLLYNEQFF. As DNA, the CDR3 is TGCGCCAGCAGCCGGGGGACTAGCGGGAGGGCCCCTCTACTTTACAATGAGCAGTTCTTC.

The chain has TRBV20-1 and TRBJ2-7; D may be TRBD2 (5 bases). V shed 1 base and J shed 0 bases, with 10 bases lying between them. Per germline, CDR1 DFQATT and CDR2 SNEGSKA (reference sequence). CDR3 size: 14 residues. CDR3 amino acids: CSARGEFLSYEQYF. The CDR3 DNA is TGCAGTGCTAGAGGGGAGTTCCTCTCCTACGAGCAGTACTTC.